Below, one TCR beta chain is given with its context. This table comes from immunoSEQ multiplex PCR, and its TCRdb copy is limited to in-frame clones, with some not included. The sample has around 250,000 clones, over 80% seen once. The CDR3 length is 15 residues. The germline V gene has CDR1 MNHEY and CDR2 SVGAGI. V lost 7 bases, J lost 0 bases, and 10 bases lay in between. This entry comes from a study of blood T cell repertoires in COVID-19. This chain uses TRBV6-5 with TRBJ1-6, with unresolved D. The sequenced sample was peripheral blood. The TCR was taken from a woman aged 40 to 55 who had recovered from COVID-19. The CDR3 DNA reads as TGTGCCAGCAATTTATGGAGCTCCTATAATTCACCCCTCCACTTT. It yields the protein CASNLWSSYNSPLHF.